These T cell receptor beta chains were read from a single sample in a study of siplizumab effects on memory and regulatory T cells. Some clones are missing from TCRdb's copy, which holds only in-frame ones; the method was immunoSEQ multiplex PCR. Here the sample spans approximately 60,000 clones, roughly 78% being singletons. Sequenced material: memory CD4+ T cells sorted from blood. These receptors were taken from a human donor in good health. CDR3s include the opening cysteine and the closing phenylalanine or tryptophan. Each record gives: J gene, V gene, clone size, D gene, CDR3 protein, CDR3 DNA. D genes are given only for firm matches. Some rows have no size entry. The others give once, few or many, or a class for an expanded clone.

TRBJ1-3	TRBV11-2	NA	NA	CASSPRATSSGNTIYF	TGTGCCAGCAGCCCCCGGGCGACGAGCTCTGGAAACACCATATATTTT
TRBJ2-7	TRBV11-1	NA	NA	CASSLEGPYEQYF	TGTGCCAGCAGCTTAGAGGGACCCTACGAGCAGTACTTC
TRBJ1-2	TRBV6-5	NA	NA	CASSYTGGDYGYTF	TGTGCCAGCAGTTACACCGGCGGGGACTATGGCTACACCTTC
TRBJ1-2	TRBV28	few	TRBD1	CASSPSAGGGYTF	TGTGCCAGCAGTCCCTCGGCAGGGGGCGGCTACACCTTC
TRBJ2-7	TRBV7-3	NA	TRBD1	CASSLQTGNSYEQYF	TGTGCCAGCAGCCTACAGACAGGGAACTCCTACGAGCAGTACTTC
TRBJ1-1	TRBV18	NA	NA	CASSPEGEAFF	TGTGCCAGCTCACCGGAGGGGGAAGCTTTCTTT
TRBJ2-7	TRBV6-5	NA	TRBD1	CASSPGWDSSYEQYF	TGTGCCAGCAGTCCCGGTTGGGACAGTTCCTACGAGCAGTACTTC
TRBJ2-2	TRBV6-4	NA	NA	CASSVQSNTGELFF	TGTGCCAGCAGTGTCCAGTCGAACACCGGGGAGCTGTTTTTT
TRBJ1-5	TRBV19	NA	NA	CASSMDKNGNQPQHF	TGTGCCAGTAGTATGGACAAGAACGGCAATCAGCCCCAGCATTTT
TRBJ1-1	TRBV28	NA	NA	CASSLILGTTEAFF	TGTGCCAGCAGTTTAATTTTGGGGACCACTGAAGCTTTCTTT
TRBJ1-2	TRBV18	NA	TRBD1	CASSPLGTGVGYTF	TGTGCCAGCTCACCACTCGGGACAGGGGTTGGCTACACCTTC
TRBJ2-7	TRBV2	NA	NA	CASSENGNSYEQYF	TGTGCCAGCAGTGAAAATGGGAACTCCTACGAGCAGTACTTC
TRBJ1-5	TRBV19	NA	NA	CASTPNRHPNQPQHF	TGTGCCAGTACCCCAAACAGGCATCCCAATCAGCCCCAGCATTTT
TRBJ1-4	TRBV19	NA	NA	CASSILKGYEKLFF	TGTGCCAGTAGTATCCTTAAGGGATACGAAAAACTGTTTTTT
TRBJ1-2	TRBV7-3	NA	TRBD1	CASSSQGARGYTF	TGTGCCAGCAGCTCCCAGGGGGCGCGGGGCTACACCTTC
TRBJ2-3	TRBV5-1	NA	NA	CASTSTRSSTDTQYF	TGCGCCAGCACATCAACCCGTTCTAGCACAGATACGCAGTATTTT
TRBJ2-2	TRBV2	NA	TRBD1	CASTAGTGITGELFF	TGTGCCAGCACCGCCGGGACAGGGATTACCGGGGAGCTGTTTTTT
TRBJ1-1	TRBV15	NA	TRBD1	CATSKGQGLNTEAFF	TGTGCCACCAGCAAAGGACAGGGTCTGAACACTGAAGCTTTCTTT
TRBJ1-5	TRBV7-8	NA	NA	CASSPGSSNQPQHF	TGTGCCAGCAGCCCCGGCAGTAGCAATCAGCCCCAGCATTTT
TRBJ2-3	TRBV10-3	NA	NA	CAISESGWGVSTDTQYF	TGTGCCATCAGTGAGAGTGGTTGGGGCGTCAGCACAGATACGCAGTATTTT
TRBJ2-1	TRBV7-2	NA	NA	CASSPGGLAYNEQFF	TGTGCCAGCAGTCCCGGGGGCCTGGCCTACAATGAGCAGTTCTTC
TRBJ1-4	TRBV6-1	NA	NA	CASSDRGTALEKLFF	TGTGCCAGCAGTGACCGGGGGACCGCGCTCGAAAAACTGTTTTTT
TRBJ2-3	TRBV7-2	NA	TRBD2	CASSFQAGGRTDTQYF	TGTGCCAGCAGCTTCCAAGCGGGGGGTCGCACAGATACGCAGTATTTT
TRBJ1-5	TRBV6-6	NA	NA	CASSYSMVGQPQHF	TGTGCCAGCAGTTACTCGATGGTTGGACAGCCCCAGCATTTT
TRBJ2-7	TRBV6-6	NA	NA	CASRRDREAYEQYF	TGTGCCAGCAGGAGAGACAGGGAGGCCTACGAGCAGTACTTC
TRBJ2-6	TRBV4-1	NA	NA	CASSQGLTGTGANVLTF	TGCGCCAGCAGCCAAGGACTTACGGGGACTGGGGCCAACGTCCTGACTTTC
TRBJ1-3	TRBV9	NA	NA	CASSEGLGDTIYF	TGTGCCAGCAGCGAAGGACTAGGAGACACCATATATTTT
TRBJ1-2	TRBV5-4	NA	NA	CASSDGTSASYGYTF	TGTGCCAGCAGCGACGGGACCTCGGCCTCGTATGGCTACACCTTC
TRBJ1-2	TRBV4-2	few	NA	CASSQDGRRASTYGYTF	TGTGCCAGCAGCCAAGATGGGCGGCGGGCGTCGACCTATGGCTACACCTTC
TRBJ1-2	TRBV5-5	NA	TRBD1	CASSTDRGTDGYTF	TGTGCCAGCAGCACTGACAGGGGTACGGATGGCTACACCTTC
TRBJ2-1	TRBV5-4	NA	TRBD2	CASSLSGGPYNEQFF	TGTGCCAGCAGCCTGAGCGGGGGGCCCTACAATGAGCAGTTCTTC
TRBJ2-1	TRBV5-1	NA	TRBD2	CASSTGGGRDNEQFF	TGCGCCAGCTCCACCGGCGGGGGGAGGGATAATGAGCAGTTCTTC
TRBJ1-2	TRBV19	once	TRBD1	CASSIGTGGIYGYTF	TGTGCCAGTAGTATCGGGACAGGGGGTATCTATGGCTACACCTTC
TRBJ1-5	TRBV7-9	NA	NA	CASSFGEGRNQPQHF	TGTGCCAGCAGCTTTGGGGAGGGGAGGAATCAGCCCCAGCATTTT
TRBJ2-5	TRBV6-5	NA	NA	CASSYSSRGKLTQYF	TGTGCCAGCAGTTACTCGAGTAGGGGGAAATTGACCCAGTACTTC
TRBJ1-5	TRBV4-2	NA	NA	CASSRGLYQPQHF	TGTGCCAGCAGCCGCGGACTATATCAGCCCCAGCATTTT
TRBJ2-5	TRBV28	once	NA	CASSLTDTNGETQYF	TGTGCCAGCAGCCTGACGGATACAAACGGAGAGACCCAGTACTTC
TRBJ2-7	TRBV10-1	NA	NA	CASSPNGAEQSYEQYF	TGCGCCAGCAGTCCAAACGGGGCGGAGCAGTCCTACGAGCAGTACTTC
TRBJ1-4	TRBV2	NA	TRBD1	CASRDRGDEKLFF	TGTGCCAGCAGGGACAGGGGAGACGAAAAACTGTTTTTT
TRBJ1-2	TRBV6-1	NA	NA	CASMGDGYTF	TGTGCCAGTATGGGGGATGGCTACACCTTC
TRBJ1-1	TRBV7-6	NA	TRBD1	CASSLEPTGTEAFF	TGTGCCAGCAGCTTAGAGCCGACAGGGACTGAAGCTTTCTTT
TRBJ1-2	TRBV6-4	NA	NA	CASSDSRTLTYGYTF	TGTGCCAGCAGTGACTCGAGAACCCTTACTTATGGCTACACCTTC
TRBJ2-5	TRBV5-6	NA	NA	CASSLRTLGGETQYF	TGTGCCAGCAGCTTGAGAACCCTGGGGGGTGAGACCCAGTACTTC
TRBJ1-2	TRBV7-8	NA	TRBD1	CASSPPGQRMNGYTF	TGTGCCAGCAGCCCTCCGGGACAGAGAATGAATGGCTACACCTTC
TRBJ1-1	TRBV7-2	NA	TRBD1	CASSYRGVTEAFF	TGTGCCAGCAGCTACAGGGGCGTGACTGAAGCTTTCTTT
TRBJ1-6	TRBV25-1	once	NA	CASSASGEGVHF	TGTGCCAGCAGTGCTTCAGGGGAAGGCGTCCACTTT
TRBJ2-3	TRBV25-1	NA	NA	CASSNQPASDTDTQYF	TGTGCCAGCAGCAACCAGCCAGCTTCGGACACAGATACGCAGTATTTT
TRBJ2-5	TRBV6-5	NA	TRBD2	CASSRLLAAEETQYF	TGTGCCAGCAGCCGACTCCTAGCGGCAGAAGAGACCCAGTACTTC